Sequencing of this T cell receptor (beta chain) was carried out in a study of CXCR3-negative and CXCR3-positive naive CD8 T cells. Study-wide background: A total of 150 million or so TRB reads was generated, with about 1.5 +/- 0.3 million per library.

All TRB cDNA libraries came from 5' RACE performed with UMI labels. TCRdb re-called the 5' RACE reads and catalogs CDR3 proteins one per entry, DNA excluded. The listing records around 140,000 distinct CDR3 sequences. Turning to this clonotype: The antigen is not known.

Study observations and caveats: CXCR3-positive naive cells carried more hydrophobic TRB CDR3s than CXCR3-negative naive cells did. Naive cells that were CXCR3-negative or CXCR3-positive used TRBV-TRBJ genes alike, while memory cells diverged.

This CDR3 has 13 residues. Sequencing was carried out using naive CXCR3+ CD8+ T cells from blood. Subset described: CD45RO-CCR7+CD27+CD95- naive CD8+ T cells expressing CXCR3 (TNR3+). The chain has TRBV12-3 or TRBV12-4 and TRBJ2-5; checking the TCRdb D call of TRBD1 is not possible without DNA. This receptor was obtained from a human donor in good health. Some clones in this sample may be carry-over from other donors' samples. The CDR3 is CASRETGEETQYF.